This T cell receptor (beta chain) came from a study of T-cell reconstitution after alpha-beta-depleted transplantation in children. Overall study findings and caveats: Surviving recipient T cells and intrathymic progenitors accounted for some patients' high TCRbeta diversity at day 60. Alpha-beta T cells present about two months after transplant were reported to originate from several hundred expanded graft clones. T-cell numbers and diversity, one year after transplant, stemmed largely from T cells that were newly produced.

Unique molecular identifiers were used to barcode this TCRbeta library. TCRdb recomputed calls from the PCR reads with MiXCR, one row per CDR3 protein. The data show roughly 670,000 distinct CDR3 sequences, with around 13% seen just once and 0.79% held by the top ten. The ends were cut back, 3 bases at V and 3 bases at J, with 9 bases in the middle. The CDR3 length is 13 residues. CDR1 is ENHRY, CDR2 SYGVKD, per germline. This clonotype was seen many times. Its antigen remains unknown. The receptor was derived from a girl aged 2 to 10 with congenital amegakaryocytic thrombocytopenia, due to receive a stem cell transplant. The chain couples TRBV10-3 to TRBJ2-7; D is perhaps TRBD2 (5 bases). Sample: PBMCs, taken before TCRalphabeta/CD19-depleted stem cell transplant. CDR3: CAISDDGVYEQYF. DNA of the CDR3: TGTGCCATCAGTGACGACGGGGTCTACGAGCAGTACTTC.